The clone carrying this TCR beta chain has more than one count but fewer than ten. Its antigen is currently unknown. Researchers isolated at least 6.5 million PBMCs per sample. For the second PCR, which ran for 7 to 11 cycles, a sample-barcoded 5' primer and a J-beta primer mix were used. One entry per CDR3 protein results from TCRdb running MiXCR on the 5' RACE reads. This table has 730,000 or so distinct CDR3 sequences, approximately 40% appearing once. These data are taken from a study of blood T cells in healthy people across ages. Study results and caveats: Shifts in expanded clonotypes may have been confounded by donor CMV status, which was unknown. It was held that the diversity estimates obtained from one million T cells were underestimates.

Germline V gene lookup returns CDR1 SGDLS and CDR2 YYNGEE. The CDR3 totals 15 residues. V lost 2 bases, J lost 1 base, and 5 bases stayed unmatched. The sequence was collected from an elderly man in good health. Sequencing was carried out using blood. V gene TRBV9 combines with J gene TRBJ2-7, with 8 bases fitting TRBD2. In DNA form, the CDR3 reads TGTGCCAGCAGCGTTAGCGGGGAGAAGTCCTACGAGCAGTACTTC. Translating gives CASSVSGEKSYEQYF.